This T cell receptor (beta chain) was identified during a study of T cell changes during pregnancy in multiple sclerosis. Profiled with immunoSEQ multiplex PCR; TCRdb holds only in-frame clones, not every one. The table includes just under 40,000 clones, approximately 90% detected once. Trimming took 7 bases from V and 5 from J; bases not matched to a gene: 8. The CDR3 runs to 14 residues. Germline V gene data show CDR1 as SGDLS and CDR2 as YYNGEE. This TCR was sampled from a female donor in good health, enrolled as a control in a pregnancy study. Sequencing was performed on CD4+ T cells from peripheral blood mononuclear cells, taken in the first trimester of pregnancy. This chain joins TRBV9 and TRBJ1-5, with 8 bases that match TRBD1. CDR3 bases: TGTGCCAGCTCCGTTGGGACAGGTGATCAGCCCCAGCATTTT. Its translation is CASSVGTGDQPQHF.